This T cell receptor (beta chain) was captured by sequencing in a study of CXCR3-negative and CXCR3-positive naive CD8 T cells. Study-wide context: Per-library TRB read counts averaged about 1.5 +/- 0.3 million, adding up to 120 million to 150 million in total. Notes on the study in general: Within a donor, both naive subsets shared TRBV-TRBJ usage, unlike memory cells. CXCR3-positive naive cells had more hydrophobic TRB CDR3s than CXCR3-negative naive cells.

CD8+ T cell subsets were each sorted in triplicate, approximately 300,000 cells apiece. This CDR3 region has 17 residues. The germline V gene has CDR1 DFQATT and CDR2 SNEGSKA (reference sequence). 5' RACE that incorporated UMI labels was used to prepare the TRB cDNA libraries. TCRdb re-analyzed the 5' RACE reads; it lists each CDR3 protein once, without DNA. Recorded for this sample: 150,000 or so distinct CDR3 sequences. Note on this clonotype: Its specificity is unknown.

The sequenced sample was naive CXCR3+ CD8+ T cells from blood. Subset reported: CD45RO-CCR7+CD27+CD95- naive CD8+ T cells expressing CXCR3 (TNR3+). The chain couples TRBV20-1 to TRBJ2-1; TCRdb's assignment of TRBD2 cannot be checked, as there is no DNA. This receptor was taken from a human donor in good health. Some clones in this sample may be carry-over from other donors' samples. CDR3 sequence: CSARGISGGPIYNEEFF.